The source of this T cell receptor beta chain is a study of long-term antiretroviral therapy in people with HIV. General study points: Narrower CDR3 length ranges marked HIV repertoires relative to controls. Diversity rose after ART but stayed below transplant donor controls.

No donor had fewer than one pre-ART PBMC sample or fewer than two post-ART PBMC samples. About this clone itself: Its antigen is as yet unknown.

This CDR3 contains 12 residues. Looked up from germline, CDR1 is ENHRY and CDR2 is SYGVKD. Trimming removed 11 bases from V and 2 bases from J, with 10 bases in between. Sequencing used immunoSEQ v3.0 at survey level. Some clones are missing from TCRdb's copy, which holds only in-frame ones; the method was immunoSEQ multiplex PCR. The table shows around 20,000 clones, with 85% occurring only once. The clonotype was recovered from a man aged 18-30 years with HIV. The genes are TRBV10-3 and TRBJ2-1; a possible D gene is TRBD1 (5 bases). Material: unsorted PBMCs, obtained approximately 4 years after starting antiretroviral therapy. CDR3 in amino acids: CALGATYNEQFF. In DNA form, the CDR3 reads TGTGCCCTTGGGGCTACCTACAATGAGCAGTTCTTC.